Listed here are 18 T cell receptor beta chains from one sample, sequenced in a study of beta chain features in type 1 diabetes. Since all of the isolated RNA was reverse transcribed, expressed TCRB transcripts were what got sequenced. The data were produced by immunoSEQ multiplex PCR, yet TCRdb's version contains in-frame clones alone and is incomplete. The sample carries about 330,000 clones, approximately 11% recorded once. Material: naive CD4+ T cells from blood. Receptors were obtained from a woman aged 30 to 39 in good health.

The chain is built from TRBV5-6 and TRBJ1-1; D is perhaps TRBD1 (5 bases). Germline V lookup: CDR1 SGHDT, CDR2 YYEEEE. V was clipped by 0 bases and J by 1 base, with 16 bases between them. The CDR3 runs to 17 residues. In DNA form, the CDR3 reads TGTGCCAGCAGCTTGGATAGGGGCAGGGTGACGAACACTGAAGCTTTCTTT. This codes for CASSLDRGRVTNTEAFF.

This clone was seen more than once but under ten times. This rearrangement joins TRBV6-5 to TRBJ2-5; 11 bases agree with TRBD2. The V gene's germline CDR1 is MNHEY and CDR2 SVGAGI. J was trimmed by 4 bases and V by 0 bases; bases with no gene match: 1. The CDR3 loop spans 15 amino acids. CDR3 DNA sequence: TGTGCCAGCAGTTACTCTACTAGCGGGAGAGAGACCCAGTACTTC. It translates to CASSYSTSGRETQYF.

This clone has only a few counts. The gene calls are TRBV18 and TRBJ1-2; 7 positions match TRBD1. CDR1 and CDR2 from the germline V gene are KGHSH and LQKENI. J gave up 5 bases and V 6 bases, and 6 bases lay outside the gene matches. The CDR3 loop spans 13 amino acids. The CDR3 DNA is TGTGCCAGCTCCATGGGACAGCCTTATGGCTACACCTTC. Its protein product is CASSMGQPYGYTF.

The chain combines TRBV10-3 with TRBJ1-2; 8 nucleotides align to TRBD1. The CDR3 has 15 residues. The ends lost 8 bases at V and 4 bases at J; junction bases unmatched: 12. The germline V gene has CDR1 ENHRY and CDR2 SYGVKD. The CDR3 nucleotides read TGTGCCATCGGGGGGTCCTTCGGGACAGGCTATGGCTACACCTTC. As protein: CAIGGSFGTGYGYTF.

The chain uses TRBV9 and TRBJ1-2; tentatively, D is TRBD1 (6 bases). CDR3 length: 13 residues. Trimming removed 3 bases from V and 4 bases from J, with 10 bases in between. CDR1 is SGDLS, CDR2 YYNGEE, per germline. CDR3 protein: CASSAQGSYGYTF. The CDR3 bases are TGTGCCAGCAGCGCACAGGGTAGCTATGGCTACACCTTC.

The chain is built from TRBV9 and TRBJ1-4, with TRBD1 identical over 7 bases. V lost 0 bases, J lost 7 bases, and 6 bases stayed unmatched. This CDR3 has 15 residues. In germline, CDR1 is SGDLS, CDR2 YYNGEE. CDR3 region: CASSVEGAESEKLFF. The CDR3 nucleotides are TGTGCCAGCAGCGTAGAGGGGGCAGAAAGTGAAAAACTGTTTTTT.

This clone was seen more than once but under ten times. The chain employs TRBV5-4 and TRBJ2-7; 9 bases map to TRBD2. Germline loops: CDR1 SGHNT, CDR2 YYREEE (reference sequence). The CDR3 contains 17 residues. V was pared by 1 base and J by 1 base, with 9 bases of the junction left unmatched. The DNA for the CDR3 is TGTGCCAGCAGCTTGCGGAGGCTAGCGGGAAGGTCCTACGAGCAGTACTTC. Translating it yields CASSLRRLAGRSYEQYF.

This clone was observed a few times. The J gene is TRBJ2-3, the V gene TRBV7-2; 8 bases match TRBD2. From germline, CDR1 is SGHTA and CDR2 FQGNSA. V was pared by 5 bases and J by 0 bases, with 7 bases of the junction left unmatched. The CDR3 consists of 16 residues. CDR3 nucleotides: TGTGCCAGCAGCATCCTTAGCGGGGTTAGCACAGATACGCAGTATTTT. It codes for CASSILSGVSTDTQYF.

This clone was observed a handful of times. This rearrangement joins TRBV19 to TRBJ1-5; D is unresolved. CDR1 LNHDA and CDR2 SQIVND come from the germline V gene (reference sequence). This CDR3 contains 14 residues. Trimming took 5 bases from V and 0 from J, leaving 8 bases between them. CDR3 nucleotide sequence: TGTGCCAGTAGTCTGACTTATAGCAATCAGCCCCAGCATTTT. Residues: CASSLTYSNQPQHF.

The chain recombines TRBV14 with TRBJ2-7; 11 bases are a match to TRBD2. CDR1 and CDR2 (germline): SGHDN, FVKESK. This CDR3 has 17 residues. V lost 2 bases to trimming and J lost 7 bases; unmatched junction nucleotides: 13. The DNA of the CDR3 is TGTGCCAGCAGCCAACCCCGGGTACTAGCGGGAGTGGGTGAGCAGTACTTC. Amino acids: CASSQPRVLAGVGEQYF.

The V and J genes are TRBV28 and TRBJ2-3; 8 bases map to TRBD2. The CDR3 spans 15 residues. Germline V lookup: CDR1 MDHEN, CDR2 SYDVKM. The J segment lost 5 bases and the V segment lost 4 bases, leaving 8 bases of the junction unmatched. This CDR3 reads CASSSPGLVRDTQYF. The CDR3 DNA reads as TGTGCCAGCAGTTCACCGGGACTAGTAAGAGATACGCAGTATTTT.

This clone was found once. The V call is TRBV27, the J call TRBJ1-1; TRBD1 agrees at 8 bases. V shed 2 bases and J 3 bases; nucleotides not matched to a gene: 11. This CDR3 has 17 amino acids. Germline-derived CDR1 and CDR2 are MNHEY and SMNVEV (reference sequence). The CDR3 coding sequence is TGTGCCAGCAGTTTAGTCCCGACAGGGGCGGGAGACACTGAAGCTTTCTTT. It translates to CASSLVPTGAGDTEAFF.

The sample holds a few counts of this clone. The rearrangement links TRBV28 to TRBJ1-2, with 10 bases fitting TRBD1. Germline V lookup: CDR1 MDHEN, CDR2 SYDVKM. Trimming removed 6 bases from V and 8 bases from J; junction bases left unmatched: 12. This CDR3 spans 15 amino acids. This chain's CDR3 is CASSSTGTGVGGYTF. The CDR3 bases are TGTGCCAGCAGCTCTACCGGGACAGGGGTTGGAGGCTACACCTTC.

This clone was detected a few times. The J gene is TRBJ2-7, the V gene TRBV5-1; the match to TRBD2 covers 14 bases. This CDR3 has 17 amino acids. CDR1 is SGHRS, CDR2 YFSETQ, per germline. The V gene end was trimmed by 4 bases and the J gene end by 2 bases; junction bases not matched to a gene: 8. The CDR3 protein is CASSPGTSGRSAYEQYF. The DNA of the CDR3 is TGCGCCAGCAGCCCCGGGACTAGCGGGAGATCGGCCTACGAGCAGTACTTC.

This chain connects TRBV9 to TRBJ1-1; TRBD1 matches 8 bases. The CDR3 extends over 18 amino acids. Germline V gene lookup returns CDR1 SGDLS and CDR2 YYNGEE. V shed 2 bases and J 1 base; nucleotides not matched to a gene: 13. As DNA, the CDR3 is TGTGCCAGCAGCGTCACAGGGGGACCTCTTCAATCGAACACTGAAGCTTTCTTT. This gives the protein CASSVTGGPLQSNTEAFF.

V gene TRBV11-2 combines with J gene TRBJ1-2; TRBD1 might be the D (5 bases). Trimming took off 1 base at V and 7 bases at J, with 10 bases between the two ends. The CDR3 runs to 13 residues. Germline V gives CDR1 SGHAT, CDR2 FQNNGV. CDR3 in DNA: TGTGCCAGCAGCTTAGCAGGGCCAGTTGGCTACACCTTC. Amino acid sequence: CASSLAGPVGYTF.

This clone has only a few counts. The chain carries TRBV30 and TRBJ1-1; 12 nucleotides line up with TRBD1. This CDR3 spans 17 amino acids. With V trimmed by 2 bases and J by 6 bases, 13 bases remained unmatched. Germline CDR1 reads GTSNPN; CDR2 reads SVGIG (reference sequence). The CDR3 loop is CAWSRGTGGQGWSEAFF. CDR3 DNA: TGTGCCTGGAGTCGTGGGACAGGGGGCCAAGGTTGGTCTGAAGCTTTCTTT.

The rearrangement joins TRBV6-6 to TRBJ1-5; D is undetermined. Between the trimmed V and J ends, which lost 4 bases and 5 bases, there was a span of 12 bases. The CDR3 loop spans 14 amino acids. CDR1 MNHNY and CDR2 SVGAGI come from the germline V gene (reference sequence). CDR3 in amino acids: CASSFGTVDQPQHF. DNA of the CDR3: TGTGCCAGCAGTTTCGGTACAGTTGATCAGCCCCAGCATTTT.